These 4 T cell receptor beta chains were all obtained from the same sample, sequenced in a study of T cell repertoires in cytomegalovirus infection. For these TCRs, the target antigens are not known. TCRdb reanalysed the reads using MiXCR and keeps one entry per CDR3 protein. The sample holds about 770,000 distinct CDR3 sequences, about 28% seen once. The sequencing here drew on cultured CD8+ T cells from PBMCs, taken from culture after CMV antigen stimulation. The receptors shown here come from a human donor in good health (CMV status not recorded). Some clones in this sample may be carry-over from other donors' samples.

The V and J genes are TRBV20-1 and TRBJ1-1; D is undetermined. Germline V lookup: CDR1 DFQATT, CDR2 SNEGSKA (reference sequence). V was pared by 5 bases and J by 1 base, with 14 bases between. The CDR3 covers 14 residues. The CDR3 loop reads CSALNLNGNTEAFF. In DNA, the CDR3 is TGCAGTGCTCTCAACCTAAACGGGAACACTGAAGCTTTCTTT.

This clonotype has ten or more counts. CDR3 sequence (DNA): TGTGCCAGCATCCTACGAGGGGGCCTTAAAGAGACCCAGTACTTC. Its protein is CASILRGGLKETQYF. This chain links TRBV7-2 with TRBJ2-5; 7 bases agree with TRBD1. Trimming took 7 bases from V and 3 from J; bases not matched to a gene: 11. CDR3 length: 15 residues. CDR1 and CDR2 from the germline V gene are SGHTA and FQGNSA. Looking up the rest from reference TRBV7-2 and TRBJ2-5 gives the full variable domain: GAGVSQSPSNKVTEKGKDVELRCDPISGHTALYWYRQSLGQGLEFLIYFQGNSAPDKSGLPSDRFSAERTGGSVSTLTIQRTQQEDSAVYLCASILRGGLKETQYFGPGTRLLVL.

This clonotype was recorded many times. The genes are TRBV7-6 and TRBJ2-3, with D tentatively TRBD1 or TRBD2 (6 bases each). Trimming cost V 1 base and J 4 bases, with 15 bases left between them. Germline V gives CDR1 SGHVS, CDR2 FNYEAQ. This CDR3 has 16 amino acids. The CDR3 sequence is CASSLGPPGGSDTQYF. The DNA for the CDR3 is TGTGCCAGCAGCTTAGGCCCCCCCGGGGGCTCAGATACGCAGTATTTT.

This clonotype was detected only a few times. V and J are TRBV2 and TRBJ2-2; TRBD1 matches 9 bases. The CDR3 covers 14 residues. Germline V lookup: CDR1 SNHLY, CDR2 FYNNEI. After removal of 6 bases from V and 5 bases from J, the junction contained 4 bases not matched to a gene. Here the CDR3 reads CASRGTGWTGELFF. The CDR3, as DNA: TGTGCCAGCAGGGGGACAGGGTGGACCGGGGAGCTGTTTTTT.